Presented here are 32 T cell receptor beta chains from one specimen sequenced in a study of monozygotic twins with cystic fibrosis. Generated by immunoSEQ multiplex PCR, the TCRdb table keeps only in-frame clones and is missing some. This table has about 32,000 clones, roughly 90% appearing once. Sequencing was done on a sample of blood. Receptors originate from a girl aged 2 to 10 with cystic fibrosis.

This chain connects TRBV5-4 to TRBJ1-1; D may be TRBD1 (5 bases). Trimming took off 4 bases at V and 5 bases at J, with 18 bases between the two ends. CDR1 SGHNT and CDR2 YYREEE come from the germline V gene (reference sequence). The CDR3 sequence is 15 residues long. CDR3 loop: CASSLGKGLRTEAFF. The CDR3 nucleotides are TGTGCCAGCAGCCTCGGCAAGGGACTGAGGACTGAAGCTTTCTTT. The whole variable domain, filled in from reference TRBV5-4 and TRBJ1-1, reads ETGVTQSPTHLIKTRGQQVTLRCSSQSGHNTVSWYQQALGQGPQFIFQYYREEENGRGNFPPRFSGLQFPNYSSELNVNALELDDSALYLCASSLGKGLRTEAFFGQGTRLTVV.

This sequence joins TRBV19 and TRBJ1-3; a possible D gene is TRBD1 (5 bases). The CDR3 runs to 18 residues. The ends were cut back, 6 bases at V and 0 bases at J, with 21 bases in the middle. Germline CDR1 and CDR2: LNHDA and SQIVND (reference sequence). CDR3 region: CASSNVLSRGRSGNTIYF. The CDR3, as DNA: TGTGCCAGTAGCAACGTCCTGTCGCGGGGCCGCTCTGGAAACACCATATATTTT.

The chain joins TRBV19 to TRBJ2-1; D is ambiguous. The CDR3 extends over 16 amino acids. Germline assignment: CDR1 LNHDA and CDR2 SQIVND (reference sequence). V gave up 7 bases and J gave up 5 bases, with 21 bases separating them. CDR3 DNA: TGTGCCAGTACCGACAATCGGGCTACTTTGAACAATGAGCAGTTCTTC. Amino acid sequence: CASTDNRATLNNEQFF. The variable domain in full, with the rest retrieved from reference TRBV19 and TRBJ2-1, is DGGITQSPKYLFRKEGQNVTLSCEQNLNHDAMYWYRQDPGQGLRLIYYSQIVNDFQKGDIAEGYSVSREKKESFPLTVTSAQKNPTAFYLCASTDNRATLNNEQFFGPGTRLTVL.

The chain employs TRBV11-1 and TRBJ2-7; the D is unclear. Trimming pared 4 bases from V and 4 bases from J, leaving 8 bases between. CDR3 size: 12 residues. In germline, CDR1 is SGHAT, CDR2 FQDESV (reference sequence). As DNA, the CDR3 is TGTGCCAGCAGCTCCGCATCTTACGAGCAGTACTTC. This gives the protein CASSSASYEQYF.

The V call is TRBV2, the J call TRBJ2-7, with a possible D match to TRBD1 (6 bases). Trimming shortened V by 4 bases and J by 2 bases, and 15 bases separated the two germline ends. Germline values: CDR1 SNHLY, CDR2 FYNNEI. The CDR3 spans 15 residues. The CDR3 sequence: CASSVFGGRTYEQYF. DNA of the CDR3: TGTGCCAGCAGTGTTTTTGGGGGCAGAACCTACGAGCAGTACTTC. The full variable domain, its missing parts supplied by reference TRBV2 and TRBJ2-7, is EPEVTQTPSHQVTQMGQEVILRCVPISNHLYFYWYRQILGQKVEFLVSFYNNEISEKSEIFDDQFSVERPDGSNFTLKIRSTKLEDSAMYFCASSVFGGRTYEQYFGPGTRLTVT.

This chain uses TRBV2 with TRBJ2-2; 8 positions match TRBD2. The CDR3 covers 15 residues. The germline CDR1 and CDR2 sequences are SNHLY and FYNNEI. The V gene end was trimmed by 8 bases and the J gene end by 0 bases; junction bases not matched to a gene: 5. CDR3 nucleotide sequence: TGTGCCAGCCCCGCTAGCGGGCCGAACACCGGGGAGCTGTTTTTT. Translated, it gives CASPASGPNTGELFF.

The chain joins TRBV13 to TRBJ1-1, with D unresolved. The CDR3 is made up of 14 amino acids. V lost 0 bases and J 1 base, leaving 6 bases between the germline ends. Germline values: CDR1 PRHDT, CDR2 FYEKMQ (reference sequence). This chain's CDR3 is CASSLGLGNTEAFF. The CDR3 DNA follows: TGTGCCAGCAGCTTAGGCCTTGGGAACACTGAAGCTTTCTTT.

The chain joins TRBV9 to TRBJ2-1; 9 bases fit TRBD1. The CDR3 is 16 amino acids. Germline V lookup: CDR1 SGDLS, CDR2 YYNGEE. The ends lost 2 bases at V and 5 bases at J; junction bases unmatched: 8. The CDR3 protein is CASSVALGQGDNEQFF. The CDR3 nucleotides read TGTGCCAGCAGCGTCGCCTTGGGACAGGGAGACAATGAGCAGTTCTTC.

This chain joins TRBV18 and TRBJ2-7; the D is unclear. Per germline, CDR1 KGHSH and CDR2 LQKENI. The V end lost 0 bases, the J end lost 6 bases, and 18 bases lay between the germline ends. The CDR3 has 16 residues. The CDR3 region is CASSPPSVSPLSEQYF. Here the CDR3 DNA reads TGTGCCAGCTCACCACCGAGCGTAAGTCCGCTATCCGAGCAGTACTTC.

The chain carries TRBV9 and TRBJ2-5, with D perhaps assigned TRBD1 or TRBD2 (5 bases each). Germline V gives CDR1 SGDLS, CDR2 YYNGEE. The CDR3 is made up of 14 amino acids. Trimming cost V 2 bases and J 2 bases, with 10 bases left between them. CDR3 nucleotide sequence: TGTGCCAGCAGCGTCGGGACGGTGCAAGAGACCCAGTACTTC. Translation gives CASSVGTVQETQYF.

This clone was detected once. This sequence joins TRBV6-5 and TRBJ2-3; 8 bases fit TRBD2. This CDR3 is 16 amino acids long. Looked up from germline, CDR1 is MNHEY and CDR2 is SVGAGI. V lost 0 bases to trimming and J lost 7 bases; unmatched junction nucleotides: 9. The CDR3 sequence: CASSYSPRAGANTQYF. DNA for the CDR3: TGTGCCAGCAGTTACTCGCCTCGAGCGGGAGCGAATACGCAGTATTTT.

The chain couples TRBV2 to TRBJ1-1; a possible D gene is TRBD1 (6 bases). V lost 5 bases and J lost 2, with 18 bases in between. This CDR3 spans 16 amino acids. CDR1 is SNHLY and CDR2 is FYNNEI in the germline V gene. The CDR3, as DNA: TGTGCCAGCAGTCCACAGGGCCCCACCCTTAACACTGAAGCTTTCTTT. As protein: CASSPQGPTLNTEAFF.

The genes are TRBV5-5 and TRBJ1-4; the match to TRBD1 covers 7 bases. Germline CDR1 SGHKS, CDR2 YYEKEE (reference sequence). V dropped 2 bases and J dropped 6; count of bases not matched to a gene: 7. CDR3 length: 15 residues. CDR3 loop: CASSFADRSHEKLFF. The CDR3 region has the DNA TGTGCCAGCAGCTTTGCGGACAGGTCACATGAAAAACTGTTTTTT.

The chain joins TRBV30 to TRBJ1-1; D is unclear. There are 16 residues in the CDR3. The germline V gene has CDR1 GTSNPN and CDR2 SVGIG (reference sequence). Trimming left V 1 base short and J 0 bases short, with 15 bases between. The CDR3 is CAWSEGSLLMNTEAFF. The CDR3 DNA reads as TGTGCCTGGAGTGAAGGGTCCCTTCTCATGAACACTGAAGCTTTCTTT.

This chain connects TRBV7-6 to TRBJ2-5; D is perhaps TRBD2 (6 bases). Germline loops: CDR1 SGHVS, CDR2 FNYEAQ. The CDR3 extends over 16 amino acids. Trimming removed 4 bases at V and 5 bases at J, with 20 bases between. In DNA, the CDR3 is TGTGCCAGCAGCTCCGGCCTGACTAGGCTTGGGGAGACCCAGTACTTC. Translation gives CASSSGLTRLGETQYF.

This chain connects TRBV11-1 to TRBJ2-6; possibly TRBD1 for D (5 bases). Germline V gene data show CDR1 as SGHAT and CDR2 as FQDESV (reference sequence). The CDR3 spans 15 residues. V shed 5 bases and J shed 2 bases, with 10 bases lying between them. CDR3 in DNA: TGTGCCAGCAGCGCAGACAGTGCTGGGGCCAACGTCCTGACTTTC. This codes for CASSADSAGANVLTF. Variable domain in full (rest from reference TRBV11-1 and TRBJ2-6): EAEVAQSPRYKITEKSQAVAFWCDPISGHATLYWYRQILGQGPELLVQFQDESVVDDSQLPKDRFSAERLKGVDSTLKIQPAELGDSAMYLCASSADSAGANVLTFGAGSRLTVL.

The chain has TRBV27 and TRBJ1-1; 9 nucleotides line up with TRBD1. From germline, CDR1 is MNHEY and CDR2 SMNVEV (reference sequence). Germline trimming cut 5 bases from V and 1 base from J; bases unmatched to any gene: 11. The CDR3 runs to 17 residues. CDR3 coding DNA: TGTGCCAGCAGTCGGATACAGGGGGCCGCAAGGAACACTGAAGCTTTCTTT. Translation: CASSRIQGAARNTEAFF.

This chain links TRBV7-2 with TRBJ1-2; D is unclear. The CDR3 totals 12 residues. V was trimmed by 5 bases and J by 4 bases, leaving 8 bases between them. Per the germline V gene, CDR1 is SGHTA and CDR2 is FQGNSA. CDR3 sequence reads: CASSGPFYGYTF. For the CDR3, the DNA is TGTGCCAGCAGCGGGCCCTTCTATGGCTACACCTTC.

The rearrangement links TRBV21-1 to TRBJ1-1. TRBV21-1 is a documented pseudogene. This CDR3 has 13 residues. CDR3: CASTRGDRKGAFF. The CDR3 DNA reads TGTGCCAGCACCAGAGGGGACCGGAAAGGAGCTTTCTTT.

The chain recombines TRBV7-2 with TRBJ2-2; perhaps TRBD1 as D (6 bases). This CDR3 has 17 amino acids. CDR1 is SGHTA and CDR2 is FQGNSA in the germline V gene. V lost 0 bases and J 1 base, leaving 12 bases between the germline ends. The CDR3 loop reads CASSLAPGTMNTGELFF. The CDR3 DNA sequence: TGTGCCAGCAGCTTAGCACCCGGGACAATGAACACCGGGGAGCTGTTTTTT.

V usage is TRBV10-3 and J usage is TRBJ2-3, with D possibly TRBD1 on 6 matching bases. Between the trimmed V and J ends, which lost 3 bases and 3 bases, there was a span of 19 bases. Germline loops: CDR1 ENHRY, CDR2 SYGVKD. The CDR3 has 17 residues. The CDR3 loop reads CAISEILITGRTDTQYF. CDR3 DNA sequence: TGTGCCATCAGTGAAATTCTTATTACAGGGCGGACAGATACGCAGTATTTT.

This chain connects TRBV7-9 to TRBJ1-1; D not certain. Between the trimmed V and J ends, which lost 3 bases and 3 bases, there was a span of 17 bases. The CDR3 spans 16 residues. From germline, CDR1 is SEHNR and CDR2 FQNEAQ (reference sequence). The DNA for the CDR3 is TGTGCCAGCAGCTTCTCGACATATCAAAGGGACACTGAAGCTTTCTTT. Translation gives CASSFSTYQRDTEAFF. Together with reference TRBV7-9 and TRBJ1-1, the CDR3 gives the full variable domain: DTGVSQNPRHKITKRGQNVTFRCDPISEHNRLYWYRQTLGQGPEFLTYFQNEAQLEKSRLLSDRFSAERPKGSFSTLEIQRTEQGDSAMYLCASSFSTYQRDTEAFFGQGTRLTVV.

The chain links TRBV29-1 to TRBJ2-1, with a weak D call TRBD1 (5 bases). Germline V gene lookup returns CDR1 SQVTM and CDR2 ANQGSEA. The CDR3 loop spans 14 amino acids. The V end lost 3 bases, the J end lost 0 bases, and 9 bases lay between the germline ends. The chain's CDR3 is CSVEGDSSYNEQFF. Written as DNA, the CDR3 is TGCAGCGTTGAGGGTGACAGCTCCTACAATGAGCAGTTCTTC.

The V and J genes are TRBV7-9 and TRBJ2-5; 11 bases agree with TRBD2. V lost 5 bases to trimming and J lost 1 base; unmatched junction nucleotides: 9. This CDR3 has 17 residues. Germline V CDR1 and CDR2: SEHNR, FQNEAQ (reference sequence). CDR3 nucleotide sequence: TGTGCCAGCAGCCCAACACTAGCGGGAGCGTCCCAAGAGACCCAGTACTTC. Translated: CASSPTLAGASQETQYF.

The CDR3 DNA follows: TGCGCCAGCAGCTCCCCGGGACATAGCACAGATACGCAGTATTTT. As protein: CASSSPGHSTDTQYF. The V and J genes are TRBV5-1 and TRBJ2-3; D might be TRBD1 (6 bases). With 3 bases removed from V and 0 bases from J, the gap between germline ends came to 11 bases. The CDR3 contains 15 residues. Germline lookup yields CDR1 SGHRS and CDR2 YFSETQ. The variable domain in full, with the rest retrieved from reference TRBV5-1 and TRBJ2-3, is KAGVTQTPRYLIKTRGQQVTLSCSPISGHRSVSWYQQTPGQGLQFLFEYFSETQRNKGNFPGRFSGRQFSNSRSEMNVSTLELGDSALYLCASSSPGHSTDTQYFGPGTRLTVL.

V is TRBV7-2 and J is TRBJ2-1; TRBD2 matches 9 bases. Germline lookup yields CDR1 SGHTA and CDR2 FQGNSA. The CDR3 covers 18 residues. The ends lost 3 bases at V and 3 bases at J; junction bases unmatched: 12. CDR3 sequence: CASSFDSSGTILYNEQFF. In nucleotides, the CDR3 is TGTGCCAGCAGCTTCGATTCTAGCGGGACAATCCTCTACAATGAGCAGTTCTTC.

The J gene is TRBJ2-3, the V gene TRBV7-2, with D perhaps assigned TRBD1 or TRBD2 (5 bases each). Germline loops: CDR1 SGHTA, CDR2 FQGNSA. The ends were cut back, 5 bases at V and 2 bases at J, with 20 bases in the middle. The CDR3 has 17 residues. The CDR3 DNA is TGTGCCAGCAGCCTTCAAGGTTCTGGGGGTTACACAGATACGCAGTATTTT. It codes for CASSLQGSGGYTDTQYF.

The rearrangement joins TRBV7-9 to TRBJ2-7; 10 bases match TRBD1. Trimming took 5 bases from V and 7 from J; bases not matched to a gene: 11. Germline CDR1 and CDR2: SEHNR and FQNEAQ (reference sequence). This CDR3 region has 15 residues. The CDR3 region is CASSIRDRGFEEQYF. The CDR3 nucleotides are TGTGCCAGCAGCATCCGGGACAGGGGTTTTGAGGAGCAGTACTTC.

The CDR3 sequence is CASSALGGGTEAFF. The DNA of the CDR3 is TGTGCCAGCAGCGCCCTGGGAGGGGGCACTGAAGCTTTCTTT. The chain is built from TRBV9 and TRBJ1-1; D is possibly TRBD1 (6 bases). CDR1 SGDLS and CDR2 YYNGEE come from the germline V gene. V was clipped by 3 bases and J by 4 bases, with 13 bases between them. CDR3 length equals 14 residues.

V and J are TRBV5-1 and TRBJ1-2, with TRBD1 matching over 7 bases. Germline lookup yields CDR1 SGHRS and CDR2 YFSETQ. After removal of 2 bases from V and 3 bases from J, the junction contained 16 bases not matched to a gene. The CDR3 runs 18 residues. The CDR3 nucleotides read TGCGCCAGCAGCTTACCCGAGAGAACAGGGGCTACCCACTATGGCTACACCTTC. This encodes CASSLPERTGATHYGYTF.

This chain joins TRBV6-5 and TRBJ1-1, with D tentatively TRBD1 (5 bases). From germline, CDR1 is MNHEY and CDR2 SVGAGI. V was clipped by 4 bases and J by 1 base, with 10 bases between them. This CDR3 comprises 14 residues. CDR3 residues: CASSLSQGNTEAFF. In DNA form, the CDR3 reads TGTGCCAGCAGTTTGTCCCAGGGGAACACTGAAGCTTTCTTT.

The chain has TRBV11-2 and TRBJ2-7; 9 bases align to TRBD2. This CDR3 comprises 15 residues. The germline CDR1 and CDR2 sequences are SGHAT and FQNNGV. With V trimmed by 5 bases and J by 1 base, 6 bases remained unmatched. CDR3 in amino acids: CASSISGGPSYEQYF. The CDR3 nucleotides are TGTGCCAGCAGCATTAGCGGGGGTCCTTCCTACGAGCAGTACTTC.